The subject of this entry is one T cell receptor beta chain. Germline V gene data show CDR1 as SGHRS and CDR2 as YFSETQ. The V and J ends lost 4 bases and 3 bases, in that order; junction bases with no gene match: 6. This CDR3 has 14 residues. This sample is part of a study of blood T cell repertoires in COVID-19. The wider study: In each case, the material was cDNA or gDNA derived from T cells, B-cell-depleted T cells, or PBMCs.

Profiling relied on immunoSEQ multiplex PCR, and the TCRdb table lists in-frame clones only, not all of them. Among some 95,000 clones listed, approximately 76% were seen once. Sequencing was performed on peripheral blood. This clonotype was sampled from a man between 65 and 85 years old with acute or convalescent COVID-19. This chain connects TRBV5-1 to TRBJ2-7; 8 bases agree with TRBD1. The CDR3 reads CASSPGQVLYEQYF. CDR3 in DNA: TGCGCCAGCAGCCCGGGACAGGTCCTCTACGAGCAGTACTTC.